The clone carrying this T cell receptor beta chain was detected ten times or more. Its matching antigen is unknown. The J segment lost 0 bases and the V segment lost 3 bases, leaving 2 bases of the junction unmatched. Germline CDR1 GTSNPN, CDR2 SVGIG (reference sequence). CDR3 length: 14 amino acids. Libraries of TCR beta came from iRepertoire HTBI primers plus Arm-PCR of CDR3 regions. One entry per CDR3 protein, called by TCRdb with MiXCR from the multiplex PCR reads. The sample records some 320,000 distinct CDR3 sequences, approximately 20% being singletons. The sample is drawn from a study of regulatory T cells in long-lasting Graves disease. Whole-study results and caveats: Gene preferences differed: TRBV28, TRBJ1-2, TRBJ2-5 in persistent cases. Lower TCR diversity was seen in persistent Graves' patients than in newly diagnosed ones.

The sample's time point: newly diagnosed GD, antithyroid drugs for less than 3 months. PBMCs were the source of the RNA used for TCR sequencing. The gene calls are TRBV30 and TRBJ2-3; 8 bases fit TRBD1. The origin of this receptor is a female donor with Graves disease. The source material was peripheral blood mononuclear cells (PBMCs), sampled at new diagnosis, from a patient treated with antithyroid drugs. CDR3 nucleotide sequence: TGTGCCTGGAGGAACAGGGGGAGCACAGATACGCAGTATTTT. Protein sequence: CAWRNRGSTDTQYF.